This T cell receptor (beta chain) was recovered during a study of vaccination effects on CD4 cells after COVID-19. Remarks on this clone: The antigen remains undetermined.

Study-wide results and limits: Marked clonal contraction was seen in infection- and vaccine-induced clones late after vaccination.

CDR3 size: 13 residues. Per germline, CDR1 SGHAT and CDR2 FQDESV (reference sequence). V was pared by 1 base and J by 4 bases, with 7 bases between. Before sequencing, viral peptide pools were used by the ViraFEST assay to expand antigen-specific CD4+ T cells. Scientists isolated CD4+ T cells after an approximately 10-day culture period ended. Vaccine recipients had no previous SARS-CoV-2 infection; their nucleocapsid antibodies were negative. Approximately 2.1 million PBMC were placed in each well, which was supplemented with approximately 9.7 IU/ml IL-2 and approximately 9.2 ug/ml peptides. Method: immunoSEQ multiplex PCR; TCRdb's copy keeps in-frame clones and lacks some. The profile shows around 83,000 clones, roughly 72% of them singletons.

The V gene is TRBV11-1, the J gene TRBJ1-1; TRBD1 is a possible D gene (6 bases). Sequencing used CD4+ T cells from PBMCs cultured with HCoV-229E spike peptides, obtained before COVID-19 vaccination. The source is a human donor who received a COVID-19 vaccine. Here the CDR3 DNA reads TGTGCCAGCAGCTTAGTAGGGGGCACTGAAGCTTTCTTT. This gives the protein CASSLVGGTEAFF.